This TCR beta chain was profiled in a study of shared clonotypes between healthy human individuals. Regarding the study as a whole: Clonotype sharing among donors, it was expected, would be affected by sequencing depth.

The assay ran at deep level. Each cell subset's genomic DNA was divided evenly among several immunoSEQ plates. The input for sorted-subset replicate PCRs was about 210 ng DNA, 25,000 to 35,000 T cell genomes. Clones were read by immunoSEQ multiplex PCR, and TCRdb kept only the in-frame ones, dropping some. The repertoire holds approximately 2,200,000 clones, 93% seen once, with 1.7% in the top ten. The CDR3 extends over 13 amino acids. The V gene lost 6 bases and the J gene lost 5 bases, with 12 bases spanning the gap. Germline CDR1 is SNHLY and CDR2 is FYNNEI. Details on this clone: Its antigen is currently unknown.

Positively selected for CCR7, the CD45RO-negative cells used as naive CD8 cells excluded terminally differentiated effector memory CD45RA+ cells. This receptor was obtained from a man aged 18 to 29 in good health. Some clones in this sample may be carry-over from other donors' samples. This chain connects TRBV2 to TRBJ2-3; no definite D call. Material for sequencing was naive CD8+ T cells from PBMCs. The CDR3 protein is CASRAPIQDTQYF. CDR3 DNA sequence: TGTGCCAGCAGGGCTCCTATCCAAGATACGCAGTATTTT.